This T cell receptor beta chain was documented in a study of CD8 T cells in ankylosing spondylitis (dated by TCRdb to the late 2010s). Background on the whole study: To find TCR variants linked to disease, the study profiled T cell receptor beta repertoires in ankylosing spondylitis patients and healthy donors. In total, the full study cohort was made up of nearly 110 healthy donors and about two dozen ankylosing spondylitis patients. Samples of peripheral blood were taken, and for ankylosing spondylitis patients, synovial fluid was collected as well. What the research found in general, with its limitations: A CD8+ phenotype was shown by the disease-linked clones, which were found at relatively low frequencies in peripheral blood. According to the report, matched synovial fluid samples from ankylosing spondylitis patients were significantly enriched for the disease-linked clones. A TCR beta motif made up of seven or eight highly homologous amino acid variants appeared to be characteristic of blood from ankylosing spondylitis patients. Some motif variants were previously reported in synovial fluid and blood of reactive arthritis patients, suggesting common disease-initiation mechanisms.

V and J are truncated by 5 bases and 8 bases respectively, leaving an intervening sequence of 16 bases. Inclusive of the bounding cysteine and phenylalanine, the CDR3 is 14 residues long. Only the CDR3 DNA is retained, 42 bases long and in frame from the first base. CDR1 and CDR2 were assigned from the germline V gene (reference sequence) as SEHNR and FQNEAQ. Of note for this clonotype: Its antigen target is currently unknown. There are no base qualities to consult, and no much larger clone falls within one base.

Sequencing was carried out with an Illumina HiSeq 2500. Quantitative 5'-RACE with molecular barcodes was used to prepare TCR beta libraries. The paper's processing steps were these. A new computational method based on a probabilistic model of VDJ rearrangement was used to identify disease-linked TCR variants. In-frame beta chains were kept once TCRdb had trimmed the public reads at Q25 with fastp and called clones with MiXCR. Duplicate CDR3 protein sequences are folded into a single record with the most common DNA and genes. These V and J calls are TCRdb output, not the study's own analysis. The sample table lists roughly 700,000 distinct CDR3 sequences, around 19% of them with a count of one. The top ten constitute 19% of the sample.

Sample: blood, either unsorted or a sorted T cell fraction (not recorded which). Recombination linked TRBV7-9 to TRBJ2-1; the D gene assignment is perhaps TRBD1 or TRBD2, with each matching 5 bases. This sequence originates from a male donor with ankylosing spondylitis. At the DNA level, the sequence is TGTGCCAGCAGCCCCTTGGGGGTTGGCTATGAGCAGTTCTTC. Translation gives CASSPLGVGYEQFF.